These 9 T cell receptor beta chains were all obtained from the same sample, sequenced in a study of blood T cells in healthy people across ages. With a J-beta primer mix and a sample-barcoded 5' primer, a second PCR ran about 7 to 12 cycles. TCRdb fed the 5' RACE reads into MiXCR, producing one record per CDR3 protein. The sample includes some 1.5 million distinct CDR3 sequences, 25% to 30% seen only once; the top ten take roughly 8%. Input material: blood. These receptors originate from a woman in her twenties or thirties in good health.

Turning to this clonotype: Relative to the germline gene, one junction end is altered; a read error may explain this. V usage is TRBV18 and J usage is TRBJ2-1; maybe TRBD2 (5 bases). The CDR3 has 14 amino acids. CDR1 is KGHSH and CDR2 is LQKENI in the germline V gene. CDR3 amino acids: CTSSPVAGSNEQFF. The CDR3 region has the DNA TGTACCAGCTCACCTGTGGCGGGCTCGAATGAGCAGTTCTTC.

This clonotype was observed a handful of times. It may be a read error: a sequence one base away is much more abundant. The V and J genes are TRBV7-2 and TRBJ1-6; D perhaps matches TRBD1 (6 bases). The CDR3 covers 14 residues. V was shortened by 5 bases and J by 6 bases, with 11 bases between the two germline ends. Germline CDR1 and CDR2: SGHTA and FQGNSA. As DNA, the CDR3 is TGTGCCAGCAGCCGGACAGTCCTTAATTCACCCCTCCACTTT. This sequence encodes CASSRTVLNSPLHF.

This clonotype was seen many times. V and J are TRBV25-1 and TRBJ2-7; tentative D call: TRBD1 (5 bases). This CDR3 has 13 amino acids. Germline V gene lookup returns CDR1 MGHDK and CDR2 SYGVNS. The V and J ends lost 4 bases and 2 bases respectively, with 9 bases between them. The CDR3 DNA sequence: TGTGCCAGCAGTGGAGTAGGGGCCTACGAGCAGTACTTC. This gives the protein CASSGVGAYEQYF.

This clonotype was seen a handful of times. The V and J genes are TRBV3-1 and TRBJ2-1; tentative D call: TRBD2 (5 bases). The CDR3 is 18 amino acids. Germline-derived CDR1 and CDR2 are LGHDT and YNNKEL (reference sequence). Trimming stripped 4 bases from V and 0 bases from J, with 19 bases between. CDR3 in DNA: TGTGCCAGCAGCCCCCCCCCGAGGGCTGTCAGCTCCTACAATGAGCAGTTCTTC. This codes for CASSPPPRAVSSYNEQFF.

As to this clonotype: It may be a read error: a sequence one base away is much more abundant. This chain's CDR3 is CASTKSDNEQFF. For the CDR3, the DNA is TGTGCCAGCACAAAGTCCGACAATGAGCAGTTCTTC. This chain connects TRBV9 to TRBJ2-1; D is unresolved. Germline CDR1 reads SGDLS; CDR2 reads YYNGEE. The germline V and J ends were trimmed by 6 bases and 5 bases, with 9 bases remaining between them. The CDR3 sequence is 12 residues long.

This clonotype showed up many times. The V and J genes are TRBV5-5 and TRBJ2-7, with a weak D call TRBD2 (6 bases). Germline-derived CDR1 and CDR2 are SGHKS and YYEKEE (reference sequence). The CDR3 has 15 residues. The V end was cut by 3 bases, the J end by 3 bases, with 16 bases between. The CDR3 nucleotides are TGTGCCAGCAGCTACCCTACGGGAGTCAACTACGAGCAGTACTTC. Its protein is CASSYPTGVNYEQYF.

The CDR3 DNA reads TGTGCCAGCAGCGGCAACAGGGGTTTCGACGAGCAGTACTTC. Amino acid sequence: CASSGNRGFDEQYF. This sequence joins TRBV9 and TRBJ2-7; 7 positions agree with TRBD1. This CDR3 has 14 residues. Germline lookup yields CDR1 SGDLS and CDR2 YYNGEE. Trimming removed 3 bases from V and 5 bases from J; junction bases left unmatched: 8.

V usage is TRBV12-3 or TRBV12-4 and J usage is TRBJ1-2; weak D call: TRBD1 (5 bases). The CDR3 extends over 12 amino acids. The V gene lost 2 bases and the J gene lost 8 bases, with 9 bases spanning the gap. CDR3: CASSLRGKGYTF. The CDR3 nucleotides read TGTGCCAGCAGTTTACGGGGGAAAGGCTACACCTTC.

This sequence joins TRBV10-3 and TRBJ1-2; D call uncertain. V gave up 0 bases and J gave up 4 bases, with 6 bases separating them. Germline V gene sequence: CDR1 ENHRY, CDR2 SYGVKD. This CDR3 is built from 13 residues. CDR3 sequence reads: CAISESRLYGYTF. CDR3 nucleotides: TGTGCCATCAGTGAGTCCAGGCTCTATGGCTACACCTTC.